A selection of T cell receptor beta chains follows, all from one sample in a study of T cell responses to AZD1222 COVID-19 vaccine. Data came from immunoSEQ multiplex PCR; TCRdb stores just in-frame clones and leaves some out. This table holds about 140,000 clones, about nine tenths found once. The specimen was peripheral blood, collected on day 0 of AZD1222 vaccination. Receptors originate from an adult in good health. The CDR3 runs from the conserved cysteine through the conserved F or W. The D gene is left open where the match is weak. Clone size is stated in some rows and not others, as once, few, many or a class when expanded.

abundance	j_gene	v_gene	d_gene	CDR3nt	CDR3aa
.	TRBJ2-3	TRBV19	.	TGTGCCAGTAGTATTGCTGTATCAGATACGCAGTATTTT	CASSIAVSDTQYF
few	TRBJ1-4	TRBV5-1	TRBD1	TGCGCCAGCAGCTTCGGGACAGCGAATGAAAAACTGTTTTTT	CASSFGTANEKLFF
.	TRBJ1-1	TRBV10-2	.	TGCGCCAGCAGTGAGAACCTTTTGAACACTGAAGCTTTCTTT	CASSENLLNTEAFF
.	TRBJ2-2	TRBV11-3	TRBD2	TGTGCCAGCAGCGAGAGCCCTATAGCGGGAGGGCCGAACACCGGGGAGCTGTTTTTT	CASSESPIAGGPNTGELFF
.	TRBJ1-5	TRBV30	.	TGTGCCTGGAGTGTACTGGATAGGCAGCCCCAGCATTTT	CAWSVLDRQPQHF
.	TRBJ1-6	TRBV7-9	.	TGTGCCAGCAGCTTTTCAAGGGGAAGAAATTCACCCCTCCACTTT	CASSFSRGRNSPLHF
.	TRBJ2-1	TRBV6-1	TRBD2	TGTGCCAGCGGTGGGACTAGCGGGAGGGCAGTTAGGTATGAGCAGTTCTTC	CASGGTSGRAVRYEQFF
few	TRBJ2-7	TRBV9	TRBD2	TGTGCCAGCAGCGCCGAGGGACTAGCGGGCGAGCAGTACTTC	CASSAEGLAGEQYF
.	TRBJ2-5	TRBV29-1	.	TGCAGCGTCCCCGGGGCAGGGGTTCAAGAGACCCAGTACTTC	CSVPGAGVQETQYF
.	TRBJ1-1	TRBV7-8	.	TGTGCCAGCAGCTTCAGGAGCGCGGCGACTGAAGCTTTCTTT	CASSFRSAATEAFF
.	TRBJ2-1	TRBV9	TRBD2	TGTGCCAGCAGCACACATAGCGGGAGAGGTTACAATGAGCAGTTCTTC	CASSTHSGRGYNEQFF
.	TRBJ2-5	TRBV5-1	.	TGCGCCAGCAGCGACTCCCGGCCTCCGGAGACCCAGTACTTC	CASSDSRPPETQYF
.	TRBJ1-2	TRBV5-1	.	TGCGCCAGCAGCCCCACGGTCCCCCGGGGTGGCTACACCTTC	CASSPTVPRGGYTF
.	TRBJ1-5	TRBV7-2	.	TGTGCCAGCAGTTCCAACGGTATCGGAAATCAGCCCCAGCATTTT	CASSSNGIGNQPQHF
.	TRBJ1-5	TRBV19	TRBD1	TGTGCCACTATGGCTGGGACAGGGCGTCTCACGCCCCAGCATTTT	CATMAGTGRLTPQHF
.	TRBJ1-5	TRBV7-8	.	TGTGCCAGCAGCGCACCAGGTTTGGGGCAGGGTCAGCCCCAGCATTTT	CASSAPGLGQGQPQHF
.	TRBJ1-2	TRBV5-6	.	TGTGCCAGCAGCTTGTTCGACAGACCGAACTATGGCTACACCTTC	CASSLFDRPNYGYTF
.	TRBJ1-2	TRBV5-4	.	TGTGCCAGCAGCTTGGTGGGGACGACGCGGGGCTACACCTTC	CASSLVGTTRGYTF
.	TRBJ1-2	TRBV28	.	TGTGCCAGCAGTTCACAGGGCTACTATGGCTACACCTTC	CASSSQGYYGYTF
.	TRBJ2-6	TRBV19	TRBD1	TGTGCCAGTAGTATTTTTAGGACAGGGGTTTCTGGGGCCAACGTCCTGACTTTC	CASSIFRTGVSGANVLTF
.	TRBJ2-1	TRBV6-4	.	TGTGCCAGCAGTGAAGGGGAACAGTACAATGAGCAGTTCTTC	CASSEGEQYNEQFF
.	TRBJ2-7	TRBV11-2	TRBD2	TGTGCCAGCAGTCCAGGACTAGCCGAGCAGTACTTC	CASSPGLAEQYF
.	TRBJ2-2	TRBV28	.	TGTGCCAGCAGTTCGTTTTCGGCGGGCACCGGGGAGCTGTTTTTT	CASSSFSAGTGELFF
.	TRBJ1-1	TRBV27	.	TGTGCCAGCAGTTTCGGGAGGAAGAACACTGAAGCTTTCTTT	CASSFGRKNTEAFF
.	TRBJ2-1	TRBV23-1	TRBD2	TGCGCCAGCAGGATCTCGGGACTAGCAATCAATGAGCAGTTCTTC	CASRISGLAINEQFF
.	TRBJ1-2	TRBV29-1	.	TGCAGCGTTGAAGAGGCGGGACCTATAAGGGATGGCTACACCTTC	CSVEEAGPIRDGYTF
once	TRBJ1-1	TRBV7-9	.	TGTGCCAGCAGCTTAATTCTTACTGAAGCTTTCTTT	CASSLILTEAFF
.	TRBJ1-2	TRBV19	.	TGTGCCAGTAGTATACTCCCAGGGGATGGCTACACCTTC	CASSILPGDGYTF
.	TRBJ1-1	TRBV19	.	TGTGCCAGTAGTGCAGACAGGAGGGCCACTGAAGCTTTCTTT	CASSADRRATEAFF
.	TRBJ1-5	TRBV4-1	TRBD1	TGCGCCAGCAGCCCGCGGGACAGGGGCCAGCCCCAGCATTTT	CASSPRDRGQPQHF
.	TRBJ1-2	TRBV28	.	TGTGCCAGCAGCCTCAGAAGTGGACCAAAGGACTATGGCTACACCTTC	CASSLRSGPKDYGYTF
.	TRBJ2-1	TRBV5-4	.	TGTGCCAGCAGCTTGACGCGGAACAATGAGCAGTTCTTC	CASSLTRNNEQFF
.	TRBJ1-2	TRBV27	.	TGTGCCAGCAGTTTCGTGGGGGGGGCTCTAAGAGGCTACACCTTC	CASSFVGGALRGYTF
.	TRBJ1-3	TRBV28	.	TGTGCCAGCAGCCGTATAAAGGTGGAGGGGCCTGGAAACACCATATATTTT	CASSRIKVEGPGNTIYF
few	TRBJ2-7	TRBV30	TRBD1	TGTGCCTGGAGTCGGACAGGGGCAGGGTCCTACGAGCAGTACTTC	CAWSRTGAGSYEQYF